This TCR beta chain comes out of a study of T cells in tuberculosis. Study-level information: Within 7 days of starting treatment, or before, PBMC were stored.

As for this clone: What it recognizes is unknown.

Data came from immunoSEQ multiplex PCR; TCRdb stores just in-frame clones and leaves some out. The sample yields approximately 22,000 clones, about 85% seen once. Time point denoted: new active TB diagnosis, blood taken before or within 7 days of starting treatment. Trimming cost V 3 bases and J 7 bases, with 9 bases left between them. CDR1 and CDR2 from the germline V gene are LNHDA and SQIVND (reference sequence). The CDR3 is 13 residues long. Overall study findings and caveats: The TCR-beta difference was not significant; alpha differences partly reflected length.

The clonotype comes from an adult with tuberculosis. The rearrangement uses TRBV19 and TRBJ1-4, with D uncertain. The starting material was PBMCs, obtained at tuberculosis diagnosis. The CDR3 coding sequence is TGTGCCAGTAGTATCGCGCGGGGTGAAAAACTGTTTTTT. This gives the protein CASSIARGEKLFF.